The 10 T cell receptor beta chains in this list originate from one sample, sequenced in a study of T cells after yellow fever vaccination. TCRdb recomputed calls from the 5' RACE reads with MiXCR, one row per CDR3 protein. The table lists 170,000 or so distinct CDR3 sequences, roughly 8.8% of them singletons. Sequenced material: CD8+ T cells sorted from PBMCs, taken 45 days after the yellow fever booster vaccination. All receptors derive from a man between 18 and 29 years old who received the YFV17D yellow fever vaccine.

In its sample, this clonotype was seen a few times. This chain joins TRBV7-9 and TRBJ1-6; D gene uncertain. Germline CDR1 is SEHNR and CDR2 is FQNEAQ (reference sequence). The CDR3 covers 14 residues. V lost 7 bases and J 6 bases, leaving 13 bases between the germline ends. CDR3 region: CASTEGIGNSPLHF. CDR3 DNA sequence: TGTGCCAGCACTGAAGGCATCGGTAATTCACCCCTCCACTTT.

DNA for the CDR3: TGCAGTGCTAGAGGTAGCGGTGTGTGGGAGACCCAGTACTTC. This gives the protein CSARGSGVWETQYF. The rearrangement uses TRBV20-1 and TRBJ2-5; D possibly corresponds to TRBD2 (6 bases). The V gene's germline CDR1 is DFQATT and CDR2 SNEGSKA (reference sequence). The CDR3 length is 14 residues. The V and J ends lost 1 base and 5 bases respectively, with 14 bases between them.

At least ten counts were recorded for this clonotype. This chain joins TRBV6-4 and TRBJ2-7; D is ambiguous. CDR1 and CDR2 from the germline V gene are MRHNA and SNTAGT. The CDR3 contains 14 residues. The V end lost 5 bases, the J end lost 0 bases, and 11 bases lay between the germline ends. The CDR3 DNA is TGTGCCAGCAGTCCAGCTCCCTTCTCCTACGAGCAGTACTTC. Its translation: CASSPAPFSYEQYF.

This chain uses TRBV6-2 or TRBV6-3 with TRBJ2-2; D remains unclear. V dropped 4 bases and J dropped 4 bases, with 13 bases sitting between them. The CDR3 has 15 residues. Germline CDR1 MNHEY, CDR2 SVGEGT. The CDR3 nucleotides read TGTGCCAGCAGTTTTGGGTTATCAAGCACCGGGGAGCTGTTTTTT. Amino acid sequence: CASSFGLSSTGELFF.

This rearrangement joins TRBV7-2 to TRBJ1-5; 7 nucleotides line up with TRBD1. Germline CDR1 SGHTA, CDR2 FQGNSA. The CDR3 has 14 residues. V gave up 5 bases and J gave up 7 bases; unmatched junction bases: 8. This CDR3 reads CASSILTGLQPQHF. The CDR3 coding sequence is TGTGCCAGCAGCATATTGACAGGGCTGCAGCCCCAGCATTTT. Full variable domain (remainder filled in from reference TRBV7-2 and TRBJ1-5): GAGVSQSPSNKVTEKGKDVELRCDPISGHTALYWYRQSLGQGLEFLIYFQGNSAPDKSGLPSDRFSAERTGGSVSTLTIQRTQQEDSAVYLCASSILTGLQPQHFGDGTRLSIL.

The rearrangement uses TRBV6-5 and TRBJ2-3, with 9 bases matching TRBD1. Germline V gene data show CDR1 as MNHEY and CDR2 as SVGAGI. V shed 6 bases and J 2 bases; nucleotides not matched to a gene: 3. This CDR3 has 14 residues. CDR3 in DNA: TGTGCCAGCAGAAACAGGGGGCTCACAGATACGCAGTATTTT. Amino acid sequence: CASRNRGLTDTQYF.

This clonotype was counted many times. J is TRBJ1-2 and V is TRBV29-1; D is unclear. This CDR3 spans 17 amino acids. In germline, CDR1 is SQVTM, CDR2 ANQGSEA. V was clipped by 0 bases and J by 2 bases, with 19 bases between them. CDR3 bases: TGCAGCGTTGAAGATAATCGCCTTGTGTATCGGAACTATGGCTACACCTTC. Translated: CSVEDNRLVYRNYGYTF.

The gene calls are TRBV28 and TRBJ1-2, with D maybe TRBD1 (6 bases). V lost 3 bases, J lost 4 bases, and 9 bases lay in between. The CDR3 totals 13 residues. Per the germline V gene, CDR1 is MDHEN and CDR2 is SYDVKM. The DNA for the CDR3 is TGTGCCAGCAGTTTCCTGGACAGCTATGGCTACACCTTC. Its translation: CASSFLDSYGYTF.

This chain connects TRBV12-3 or TRBV12-4 to TRBJ1-5, with TRBD1 identical over 7 bases. This CDR3 has 14 residues. J lost 5 bases, V lost 5 bases, and 6 bases had no gene match. CDR3 DNA: TGTGCCAGCAGTCTCGGACAGGCCTATCAGCCCCAGCATTTT. Its protein product is CASSLGQAYQPQHF.

The sample holds a few counts of this clonotype. CDR3 nucleotide sequence: TGTGCCAGCAGCTCCCTAGCGGGGGGCCGGAGCACAGATACGCAGTATTTT. Translating gives CASSSLAGGRSTDTQYF. The chain links TRBV7-2 to TRBJ2-3; 11 positions agree with TRBD2. CDR3 length: 17 residues. In germline, CDR1 is SGHTA, CDR2 FQGNSA. V lost 4 bases, J lost 0 bases, and 6 bases stayed unmatched.